The 18 T cell receptor beta chains below all came from one sample that was sequenced in a study of T-cell reconstitution after alpha-beta-depleted transplantation in children. Whole-study findings and limits: From newly produced T cells came most of the T-cell counts and diversity one year after transplant.

Their cognate antigens are unknown. The TCRbeta library was prepared with unique molecular identifiers. TCRdb independently ran MiXCR on the PCR reads; one entry per CDR3 protein. Of 250,000 to 300,000 distinct CDR3 sequences listed, almost 8% are singletons. The input for sequencing was peripheral blood, taken 360 days after TCRalphabeta/CD19-depleted stem cell transplant. These receptors originate from a female patient between 2 and 15 years old who had a stem cell transplant for Fanconi anemia, so the T cells may come from the graft donor.

This clonotype was seen ten or more times. CDR3 sequence: CASSFLSASLLNTQYF. Written as DNA, the CDR3 is TGTGCCAGCAGCTTTCTGTCGGCCAGTCTGCTTAATACGCAGTATTTT. The chain employs TRBV7-2 and TRBJ2-3; D remains unclear. Trimming took 3 bases from V and 7 from J, leaving 20 bases between them. The germline gives CDR1 SGHTA, CDR2 FQGNSA. The CDR3 extends over 16 amino acids.

The V gene is TRBV4-2, the J gene TRBJ2-2; no definite D call. Trimming removed 0 bases at V and 3 bases at J, with 5 bases between. Germline assignment: CDR1 LGHNA and CDR2 YNFKEQ. The CDR3 is 14 amino acids. The CDR3 nucleotides are TGTGCCAGCAGCCAAGATAGCTACACCGGGGAGCTGTTTTTT. The encoded protein is CASSQDSYTGELFF.

This clonotype was found a few times. The J gene is TRBJ2-6, the V gene TRBV2; 10 nucleotides line up with TRBD1. V was clipped by 7 bases and J by 0 bases; unmatched bases: 9. This CDR3 region has 18 residues. Germline V gene lookup returns CDR1 SNHLY and CDR2 FYNNEI. CDR3 sequence (DNA): TGTGCCAGCATTACGACAGGGGGCCTGAGCTCTGGGGCCAACGTCCTGACTTTC. Protein: CASITTGGLSSGANVLTF.

With respect to this clonotype: A clone one base away is much larger, so this may be a read error. This chain connects TRBV12-3 or TRBV12-4 to TRBJ2-3; 13 nucleotides match TRBD2. The CDR3 covers 18 residues. DNA of the CDR3: TGTACCAGCAGTCACAGACTAGCGGGGGGCCCTAGCACAGATACGCAGTATTTT. Translating it yields CTSSHRLAGGPSTDTQYF.

The table lists this clonotype with a few counts. The chain carries TRBV7-8 and TRBJ1-1, with 11 bases aligning to TRBD1. The CDR3 length is 18 residues. The trim removed 0 bases at V and 4 bases at J, leaving 10 bases unmatched. CDR1 SGHVS and CDR2 FQNEAQ come from the germline V gene. CDR3 sequence (DNA): TGTGCCAGCAGCTTAGCCTCATTTACCGGGACAGGGGGCACTGAAGCTTTCTTT. Residues: CASSLASFTGTGGTEAFF.

This clonotype was found many times. The rearrangement uses TRBV28 and TRBJ2-1, with D possibly being TRBD2 (6 bases). Germline assignment: CDR1 MDHEN and CDR2 SYDVKM. The CDR3 extends over 13 amino acids. Trimming took 2 bases from V and 7 from J, leaving 9 bases between them. In DNA, the CDR3 is TGTGCCAGCAGTTTAAGTAGCGGTAATGAGCAGTTCTTC. Its translation: CASSLSSGNEQFF.

V gene TRBV5-5 combines with J gene TRBJ2-2; TRBD1 is a possible D gene (6 bases). The CDR3 has 15 amino acids. With 7 bases removed from V and 5 bases from J, the gap between germline ends came to 18 bases. Germline CDR1 SGHKS, CDR2 YYEKEE (reference sequence). The CDR3: CASPTGQGRTGELFF. For the CDR3, the DNA is TGTGCCAGCCCAACAGGGCAGGGTCGGACCGGGGAGCTGTTTTTT.

This clonotype was observed many times. The chain recombines TRBV5-6 with TRBJ2-5, with D unclear. CDR3 size: 14 residues. Between the trimmed V and J ends, which lost 3 bases and 3 bases, there was a span of 12 bases. Germline V gives CDR1 SGHDT, CDR2 YYEEEE. The CDR3 nucleotides read TGTGCCAGCAGCTGGACCCCTCGGGAAGAGACCCAGTACTTC. Translation gives CASSWTPREETQYF. The full variable domain, its missing parts supplied by reference TRBV5-6 and TRBJ2-5, is DAGVTQSPTHLIKTRGQQVTLRCSPKSGHDTVSWYQQALGQGPQFIFQYYEEEERQRGNFPDRFSGHQFPNYSSELNVNALLLGDSALYLCASSWTPREETQYFGPGTRLLVL.

The V call is TRBV7-9, the J call TRBJ1-1; D uncertain. The germline V gene has CDR1 SEHNR and CDR2 FQNEAQ (reference sequence). This CDR3 region has 15 residues. V was cut by 1 base and J by 0 bases, with 9 bases left in between. CDR3 residues: CASSLGPEMNTEAFF. In DNA, the CDR3 is TGTGCCAGCAGCTTAGGCCCCGAGATGAACACTGAAGCTTTCTTT. Based on the CDR3 plus reference TRBV7-9 and TRBJ1-1, the full variable domain is DTGVSQNPRHKITKRGQNVTFRCDPISEHNRLYWYRQTLGQGPEFLTYFQNEAQLEKSRLLSDRFSAERPKGSFSTLEIQRTEQGDSAMYLCASSLGPEMNTEAFFGQGTRLTVV.

This rearrangement joins TRBV19 to TRBJ1-2, with unresolved D. This CDR3 spans 14 amino acids. Germline loops: CDR1 LNHDA, CDR2 SQIVND (reference sequence). The V end lost 3 bases, the J end lost 6 bases, and 14 bases lay between the germline ends. DNA of the CDR3: TGTGCCAGTAGTATTCGGGCGGCTCCAAATGGCTACACCTTC. Translating gives CASSIRAAPNGYTF.

This clonotype was observed many times. The genes are TRBV14 and TRBJ2-5; no reliable D call. The germline V and J ends were trimmed by 5 bases and 5 bases, with 9 bases remaining between them. This CDR3 comprises 12 residues. Germline V CDR1 and CDR2: SGHDN, FVKESK. The CDR3 reads CASSSFRETQYF. The CDR3 nucleotides read TGTGCCAGCAGCAGTTTCAGGGAGACCCAGTACTTC. The full variable domain, its missing parts supplied by reference TRBV14 and TRBJ2-5, is EAGVTQFPSHSVIEKGQTVTLRCDPISGHDNLYWYRRVMGKEIKFLLHFVKESKQDESGMPNNRFLAERTGGTYSTLKVQPAELEDSGVYFCASSSFRETQYFGPGTRLLVL.

The chain is built from TRBV7-6 and TRBJ2-1, with 15 bases aligning to TRBD2. The germline V gene has CDR1 SGHVS and CDR2 FNYEAQ. The CDR3 loop spans 17 amino acids. V lost 5 bases to trimming and J lost 7 bases; unmatched junction nucleotides: 9. The CDR3 region is CASSPAGTSGGWNEQFF. As DNA, the CDR3 is TGTGCCAGCAGCCCCGCCGGGACTAGCGGGGGGTGGAATGAGCAGTTCTTC.

This clonotype has more than one count but fewer than ten. The CDR3 DNA reads as TGTGCCTGGAGTGTACCCAGCAAGCGGGAGTTCTATCTAGCGCAGTACTTC. Its translation: CAWSVPSKREFYLAQYF. This sequence joins TRBV30 and TRBJ2-7, with TRBD2 matching over 8 bases. Germline V gives CDR1 GTSNPN, CDR2 SVGIG (reference sequence). This CDR3 spans 17 amino acids. V trimming: 0 bases; J trimming: 9 bases; junction bases outside the gene matches: 19.

The sample holds many counts of this clonotype. The chain is built from TRBV9 and TRBJ2-1, with TRBD2 matching over 8 bases. CDR1 SGDLS and CDR2 YYNGEE come from the germline V gene. V shed 0 bases, J shed 7 bases, and the junction held 3 bases outside the gene matches. The CDR3 loop spans 14 amino acids. The CDR3 region has the DNA TGTGCCAGCAGCGTAGCCTCTAGCGGGAATGAGCAGTTCTTC. This sequence encodes CASSVASSGNEQFF.

This clonotype was seen ten or more times. The chain joins TRBV12-3 or TRBV12-4 to TRBJ1-2; D not resolved. The CDR3 sequence is 14 residues long. The V and J ends lost 3 bases and 2 bases respectively, with 10 bases between them. CDR3 coding DNA: TGTGCCAGCAGTTTGAACGGTCAAAACTATGGCTACACCTTC. It encodes CASSLNGQNYGYTF.

In this sample, this clonotype turned up many times. This sequence joins TRBV5-1 and TRBJ2-7; D uncertain. The germline V gene has CDR1 SGHRS and CDR2 YFSETQ. V shed 4 bases and J shed 6 bases, with 11 bases lying between them. CDR3 length equals 12 residues. DNA of the CDR3: TGCGCCAGCAGCAGGTCACCCGGCGAGCAGTACTTC. The encoded protein is CASSRSPGEQYF.

This chain joins TRBV7-9 and TRBJ2-1, with D maybe TRBD2 (5 bases). Deletions cut 2 bases from V and 8 bases from J, with 10 bases between. CDR1 SEHNR and CDR2 FQNEAQ come from the germline V gene (reference sequence). The CDR3 totals 13 residues. The CDR3 DNA reads TGTGCCAGCAGCTTAACACTAGTCGATGAGCAGTTCTTC. Amino acid sequence: CASSLTLVDEQFF. Filled out from reference TRBV7-9 and TRBJ2-1, the complete variable domain reads DTGVSQNPRHKITKRGQNVTFRCDPISEHNRLYWYRQTLGQGPEFLTYFQNEAQLEKSRLLSDRFSAERPKGSFSTLEIQRTEQGDSAMYLCASSLTLVDEQFFGPGTRLTVL.

This clonotype was seen ten or more times. The J gene is TRBJ2-3, the V gene TRBV20-1, with TRBD2 matching 7 bases. With V trimmed by 1 base and J by 0 bases, 7 bases remained unmatched. The CDR3 has 16 amino acids. Germline V gene sequence: CDR1 DFQATT, CDR2 SNEGSKA (reference sequence). The CDR3 coding sequence is TGCAGTGCTAGAGGTCGAGCGGGGTTTAGCACAGATACGCAGTATTTT. Protein: CSARGRAGFSTDTQYF.